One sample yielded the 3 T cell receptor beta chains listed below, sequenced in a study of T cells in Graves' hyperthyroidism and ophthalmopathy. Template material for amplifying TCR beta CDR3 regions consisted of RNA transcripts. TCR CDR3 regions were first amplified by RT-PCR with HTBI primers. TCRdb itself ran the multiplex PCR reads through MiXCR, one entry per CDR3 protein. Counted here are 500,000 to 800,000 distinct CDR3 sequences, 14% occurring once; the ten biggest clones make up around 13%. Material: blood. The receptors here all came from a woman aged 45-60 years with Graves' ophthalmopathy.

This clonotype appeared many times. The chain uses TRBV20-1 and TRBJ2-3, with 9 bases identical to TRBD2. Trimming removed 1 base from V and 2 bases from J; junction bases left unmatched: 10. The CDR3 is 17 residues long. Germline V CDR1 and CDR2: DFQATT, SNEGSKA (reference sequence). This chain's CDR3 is CSARGRWTSDTTDTQYF. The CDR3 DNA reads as TGCAGTGCTAGAGGCCGGTGGACTAGCGATACCACAGATACGCAGTATTTT.

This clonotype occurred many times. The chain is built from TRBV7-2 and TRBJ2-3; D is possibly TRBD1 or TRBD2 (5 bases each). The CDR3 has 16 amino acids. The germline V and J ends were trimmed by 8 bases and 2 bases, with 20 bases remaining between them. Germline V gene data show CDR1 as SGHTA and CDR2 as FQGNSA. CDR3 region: CASRVGTDSPTDTQYF. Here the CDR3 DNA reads TGTGCCAGCCGGGTCGGGACGGATTCTCCCACAGATACGCAGTATTTT.

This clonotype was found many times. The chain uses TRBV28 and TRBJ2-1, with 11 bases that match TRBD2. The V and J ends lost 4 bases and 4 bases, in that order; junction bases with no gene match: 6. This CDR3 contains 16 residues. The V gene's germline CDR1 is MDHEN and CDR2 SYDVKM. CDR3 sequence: CASSSQTSGKYNEQFF. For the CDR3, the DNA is TGTGCCAGCAGTTCCCAGACTAGCGGGAAATACAATGAGCAGTTCTTC. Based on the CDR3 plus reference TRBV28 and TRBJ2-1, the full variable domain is DVKVTQSSRYLVKRTGEKVFLECVQDMDHENMFWYRQDPGLGLRLIYFSYDVKMKEKGDIPEGYSVSREKKERFSLILESASTNQTSMYLCASSSQTSGKYNEQFFGPGTRLTVL.